These 19 T cell receptor beta chains were all obtained from the same sample, sequenced in a study of blood T cells in healthy people across ages. Sample-barcoded 5' priming and a J-beta primer mix drove a second PCR of about 6 to 12 cycles. TCRdb reprocessed the 5' RACE reads via MiXCR and lists one record per CDR3 protein. The sample lists about 1.4 million distinct CDR3 sequences, approximately 63% occurring once. The sample comprised blood. Every receptor here comes from a man between 18 and 35 years old in good health.

The chain employs TRBV7-2 and TRBJ2-3; tentatively, D is TRBD1 or TRBD2 (5 bases each). Trimming stripped 5 bases from V and 0 bases from J, with 21 bases between. The germline CDR1 and CDR2 sequences are SGHTA and FQGNSA. The CDR3 contains 18 residues. CDR3 DNA sequence: TGTGCCAGCAGCCGTCTGCAGCAGGGACGACCAAGCACAGATACGCAGTATTTT. It is translated as CASSRLQQGRPSTDTQYF.

This clonotype was picked up many times. This chain connects TRBV12-3 or TRBV12-4 to TRBJ2-7; no clear D gene. The CDR3 sequence is 12 residues long. Trimming took 6 bases from V and 0 from J, leaving 6 bases between them. The CDR3 DNA follows: TGTGCCAGCAGCCCGAACTCCTACGAGCAGTACTTC. This encodes CASSPNSYEQYF.

The genes are TRBV20-1 and TRBJ2-1, with D hard to call. The J call may be mistaken, given a closer DNA end match to TRBJ2-7. Germline CDR1 is DFQATT and CDR2 is SNEGSKA (reference sequence). This CDR3 region has 12 residues. Here the CDR3 reads CSAAPEPLEQYF. As DNA, the CDR3 is TGCAGTGCTGCCCCAGAGCCTCTCGAGCAGTACTTC.

This clonotype occurred a few times. The rearrangement joins TRBV20-1 to TRBJ2-4; 9 bases align to TRBD1. The CDR3 has 12 residues. Per germline, CDR1 DFQATT and CDR2 SNEGSKA (reference sequence). The J segment lost 9 bases and the V segment lost 5 bases, leaving 5 bases of the junction unmatched. The CDR3 reads CSASTGGIIQYF. DNA of the CDR3: TGCAGTGCTTCGACAGGGGGAATCATTCAGTACTTC.

The chain recombines TRBV20-1 with TRBJ1-6; D remains unclear. This CDR3 region has 12 residues. CDR1 and CDR2 from the germline V gene are DFQATT and SNEGSKA (reference sequence). The V gene lost 6 bases and the J gene lost 15 bases, with 18 bases spanning the gap. The CDR3 sequence is CSAPESILGLHF. DNA of the CDR3: TGCAGTGCCCCGGAGTCCATTTTGGGCCTCCACTTT.

J is TRBJ2-3 and V is TRBV27; D may be TRBD1 or TRBD2 (5 bases each). CDR3 size: 15 residues. Germline CDR1 MNHEY, CDR2 SMNVEV (reference sequence). V was pared by 5 bases and J by 8 bases, with 20 bases between. CDR3 DNA sequence: TGTGCCAGCAGTCCTATCCCCGTTTCCGGGGCTACGCAGTATTTT. Translating gives CASSPIPVSGATQYF.

Only a few counts were recorded for this clonotype. In DNA form, the CDR3 reads TGCAGCGTTGAATTGGACGCTGGGGGTTTCTTT. Its protein product is CSVELDAGGFF. The chain joins TRBV29-1 to TRBJ1-1; TRBD1 might be the D (5 bases). There are 11 residues in the CDR3. CDR1 and CDR2 from the germline V gene are SQVTM and ANQGSEA. V lost 2 bases and J 13 bases, leaving 14 bases between the germline ends.

V and J are TRBV5-1 and TRBJ1-2; TRBD1 agrees at 8 bases. Looked up from germline, CDR1 is SGHRS and CDR2 is YFSETQ. V was pared by 4 bases and J by 2 bases, with 10 bases of the junction left unmatched. The CDR3 is made up of 16 amino acids. CDR3 protein: CASSQDRVKENYGYTF. CDR3 coding DNA: TGCGCCAGCAGCCAGGACAGGGTCAAAGAGAACTATGGCTACACCTTC.

The V call is TRBV12-3 or TRBV12-4, the J call TRBJ1-2; TRBD1 agrees at 7 bases. Unmatched junction bases numbered 11, after V lost 6 bases and J lost 4 bases. This CDR3 has 15 residues. The CDR3 DNA follows: TGTGCCAGCAGATCAACCGGGACAGCTACCTATGGCTACACCTTC. Its translation is CASRSTGTATYGYTF.

V and J are TRBV11-2 and TRBJ2-1; 8 nucleotides line up with TRBD1. CDR1 and CDR2 from the germline V gene are SGHAT and FQNNGV. CDR3 size: 17 residues. V dropped 5 bases and J dropped 0; count of bases not matched to a gene: 9. In nucleotides, the CDR3 is TGTGCCAGCAGCGGTCTCCCCGGGACAGGCTCCTACAATGAGCAGTTCTTC. Amino acid sequence: CASSGLPGTGSYNEQFF.

This sequence joins TRBV29-1 and TRBJ2-7, with 7 bases matching TRBD1. V dropped 5 bases and J dropped 2; count of bases not matched to a gene: 12. The CDR3 loop spans 15 amino acids. CDR1 SQVTM and CDR2 ANQGSEA come from the germline V gene. The DNA for the CDR3 is TGCAGCGTTTACTTAGCCGGGACAGAGACCTACGAGCAGTACTTC. Protein: CSVYLAGTETYEQYF.

The chain couples TRBV27 to TRBJ2-7; D unclear. The CDR3 totals 14 residues. Trimming took 3 bases from V and 4 from J, leaving 13 bases between them. Germline CDR1 is MNHEY and CDR2 is SMNVEV (reference sequence). The CDR3 DNA reads as TGTGCCAGCAGTTTCCTCCAGGACGCTTACGAGCAGTACTTC. Amino acid sequence: CASSFLQDAYEQYF.

J is TRBJ1-1 and V is TRBV20-1; 9 nucleotides line up with TRBD1. The CDR3 sequence is 15 residues long. In germline, CDR1 is DFQATT, CDR2 SNEGSKA (reference sequence). Unmatched junction bases numbered 8, after V lost 0 bases and J lost 6 bases. This CDR3 is CSARDPRRDRAEAFF. The CDR3 DNA reads as TGCAGTGCTAGAGACCCCCGCCGGGACAGGGCTGAAGCTTTCTTT.

Only a few counts were recorded for this clonotype. The chain couples TRBV9 to TRBJ2-3; TRBD2 matches at 10 bases. Germline-derived CDR1 and CDR2 are SGDLS and YYNGEE. This CDR3 has 15 residues. Trimming took 3 bases from V and 2 from J; bases not matched to a gene: 3. CDR3 nucleotide sequence: TGTGCCAGCAGCGGAGGGACTAGCGACACAGATACGCAGTATTTT. Translating it yields CASSGGTSDTDTQYF.

This clonotype came up a few times. In nucleotides, the CDR3 is TGCGCCAGCAGCTTGGCCAAACTCACGCACACAGATACGCAGTATTTT. Translated, it gives CASSLAKLTHTDTQYF. The J gene is TRBJ2-3, the V gene TRBV5-1; D uncertain. Looked up from germline, CDR1 is SGHRS and CDR2 is YFSETQ. CDR3 length equals 16 residues. The V end was cut by 0 bases, the J end by 2 bases, with 13 bases between.

This chain joins TRBV20-1 and TRBJ1-6, with D perhaps TRBD1 (5 bases). This CDR3 has 13 residues. V lost 6 bases to trimming and J lost 9 bases, with 15 bases between them. Per germline, CDR1 DFQATT and CDR2 SNEGSKA (reference sequence). CDR3 sequence reads: CSAKVRDSSPLHF. The CDR3 DNA sequence: TGCAGTGCAAAGGTCAGGGATTCTTCACCCCTCCACTTT.

This clonotype was counted a few times. This chain joins TRBV20-1 and TRBJ2-1; a possible D gene is TRBD2 (5 bases). The V and J ends lost 6 bases and 6 bases respectively, with 12 bases between them. Germline CDR1 reads DFQATT; CDR2 reads SNEGSKA (reference sequence). This CDR3 has 12 residues. The CDR3 region is CSAHASSNEQFF. As DNA, the CDR3 is TGCAGTGCCCATGCTAGCAGCAATGAGCAGTTCTTC.

This clonotype appeared a few times. V and J are TRBV7-8 and TRBJ2-1; 10 positions match TRBD2. CDR1 and CDR2 from the germline V gene are SGHVS and FQNEAQ. This CDR3 is 19 amino acids long. The junction had 10 bases not matched to a gene; V was cut back by 2 bases and J by 0 bases. CDR3 nucleotide sequence: TGTGCCAGCAGCTTATATCGGGCTAGCGGGAGCCTCTCCTACAATGAGCAGTTCTTC. As protein: CASSLYRASGSLSYNEQFF.

This chain joins TRBV29-1 and TRBJ2-7; no firm D call. This CDR3 has 13 residues. V was cut by 6 bases and J by 0 bases, with 12 bases left in between. The germline V gene encodes CDR1 SQVTM and CDR2 ANQGSEA. The CDR3 loop is CSVNSLDSYEQYF. The CDR3 nucleotides read TGCAGCGTAAACAGCTTGGACTCCTACGAGCAGTACTTC.